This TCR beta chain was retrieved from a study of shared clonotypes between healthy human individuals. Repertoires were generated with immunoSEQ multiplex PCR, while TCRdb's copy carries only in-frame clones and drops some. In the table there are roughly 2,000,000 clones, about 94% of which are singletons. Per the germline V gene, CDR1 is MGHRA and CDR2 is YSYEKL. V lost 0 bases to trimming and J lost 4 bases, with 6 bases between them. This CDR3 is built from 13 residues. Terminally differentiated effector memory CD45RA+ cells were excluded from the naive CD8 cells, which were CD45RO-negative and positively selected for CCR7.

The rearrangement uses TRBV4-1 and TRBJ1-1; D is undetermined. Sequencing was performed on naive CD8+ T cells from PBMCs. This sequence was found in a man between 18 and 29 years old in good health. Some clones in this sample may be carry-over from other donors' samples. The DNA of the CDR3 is TGCGCCAGCAGCCAAGATTGGCGCACTGAAGCTTTCTTT. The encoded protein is CASSQDWRTEAFF.